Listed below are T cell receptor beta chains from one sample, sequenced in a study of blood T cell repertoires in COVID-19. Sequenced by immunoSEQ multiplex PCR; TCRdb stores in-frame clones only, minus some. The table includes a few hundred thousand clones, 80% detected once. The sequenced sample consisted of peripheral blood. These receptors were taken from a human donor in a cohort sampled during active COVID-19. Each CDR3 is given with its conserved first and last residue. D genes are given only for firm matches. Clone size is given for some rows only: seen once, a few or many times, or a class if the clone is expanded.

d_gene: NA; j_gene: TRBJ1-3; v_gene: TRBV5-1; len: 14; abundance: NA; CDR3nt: TGCGCCAGCAGGCTGGAGGGGTCTGGAAACACCATATATTTT; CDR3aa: CASRLEGSGNTIYF
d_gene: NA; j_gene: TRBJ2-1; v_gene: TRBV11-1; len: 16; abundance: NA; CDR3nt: TGTGCCAGCAGCTTAGTTCCCAGGGGGGATTTGGATGAGCAGTTCTTC; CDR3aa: CASSLVPRGDLDEQFF
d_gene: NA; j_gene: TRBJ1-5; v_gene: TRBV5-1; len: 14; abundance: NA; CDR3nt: TGCGCCAGCAGCTGGAGCGGGGGGAATCAGCCCCAGCATTTT; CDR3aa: CASSWSGGNQPQHF
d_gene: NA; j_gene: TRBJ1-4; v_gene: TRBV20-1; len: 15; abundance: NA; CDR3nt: TGCAGTGCTAGTCCCGACAGGTTTTATAATGAAAAACTGTTTTTT; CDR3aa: CSASPDRFYNEKLFF
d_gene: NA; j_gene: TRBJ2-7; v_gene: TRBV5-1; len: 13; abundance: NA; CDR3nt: TGCGCCAGCAGCCCACGGGACTCGGGAAGTCGGTACTTC; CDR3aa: CASSPRDSGSRYF
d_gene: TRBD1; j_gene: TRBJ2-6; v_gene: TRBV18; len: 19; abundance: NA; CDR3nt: TGTGCCAGCTCTCTACTCCCGGGACAGGGTTTCTCCGGGGCCAACGTCCTGACTTTC; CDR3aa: CASSLLPGQGFSGANVLTF
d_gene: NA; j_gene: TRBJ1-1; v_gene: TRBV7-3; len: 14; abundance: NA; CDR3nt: TGTGCCAGCAGCTTAAATGGCCAGAACACTGAAGCTTTCTTT; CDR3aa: CASSLNGQNTEAFF
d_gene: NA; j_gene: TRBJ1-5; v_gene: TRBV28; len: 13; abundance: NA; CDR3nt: TGTGCCAGCAGCGCCCGCGGGGGTCAGCCCCAGCATTTT; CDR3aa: CASSARGGQPQHF
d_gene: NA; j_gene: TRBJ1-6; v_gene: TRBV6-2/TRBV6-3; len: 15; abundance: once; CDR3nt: TGTGCCAGCAGTTTCCGGATCGGAGGTAATTCACCCCTCCACTTT; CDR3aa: CASSFRIGGNSPLHF
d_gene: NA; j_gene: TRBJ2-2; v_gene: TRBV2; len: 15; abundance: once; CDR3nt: TGTGCCAGCAGCTGGGCACCCCCGAACACCGGGGAGCTGTTTTTT; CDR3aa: CASSWAPPNTGELFF
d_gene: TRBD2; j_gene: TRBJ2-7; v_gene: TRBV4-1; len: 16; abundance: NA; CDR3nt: TGCGCCAGCAGCCACCCCGGACTAGCGGGAGAGGACGAGCAGTACTTC; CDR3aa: CASSHPGLAGEDEQYF
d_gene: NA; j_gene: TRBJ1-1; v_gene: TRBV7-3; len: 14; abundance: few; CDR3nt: TGTGCCAGCAGCCTCCGGCGGGGCGACACTGAAGCTTTCTTT; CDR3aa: CASSLRRGDTEAFF
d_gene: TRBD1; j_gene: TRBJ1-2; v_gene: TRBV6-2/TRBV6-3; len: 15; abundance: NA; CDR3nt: TGTGCCAGCAGCTCCAGGGGCACAGGGGGCTATGGCTACACCTTC; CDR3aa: CASSSRGTGGYGYTF